This T cell receptor beta chain was captured in a study of cytomegalovirus exposure and HLA in healthy donors. Findings of the study overall: Productive status was seen about 90% or about 30% of the time for most TCR beta V segments in an earlier analysis. Presence/absence analyses rested on an assumption that sequencing depth was roughly uniform across donors.

About this clone: Its antigen is still unknown.

CDR3 length: 16 residues. V lost 2 bases to trimming and J lost 3 bases; unmatched junction nucleotides: 10. Germline V gene lookup returns CDR1 MNHEY and CDR2 SVGAGI. Primers included in the PCR were 60 Vbeta and 13 Jbeta primers. Method: immunoSEQ multiplex PCR; TCRdb's copy keeps in-frame clones and lacks some. The data contain about 120,000 clones, approximately 81% of them singletons. This chain links TRBV6-5 with TRBJ2-7, with TRBD1 matching 7 bases. The source is a woman between 25 and 40 years old in good health and CMV-seronegative. Material: PBMCs. This CDR3 reads CASSYTRGQIFYEQYF. The CDR3 nucleotides read TGTGCCAGCAGTTACACCCGGGGACAGATTTTCTACGAGCAGTACTTC.